Following are 8 T cell receptor beta chains from one sample sequenced in a study of blood T cell repertoires in COVID-19. Sequencing used immunoSEQ multiplex PCR; TCRdb keeps in-frame clones, though not all of them. Seen here are about 240,000 clones, approximately 85% observed once, and the top ten hold around 12%. The material sequenced was peripheral blood. Every receptor here comes from a man at least 80 years old with acute or convalescent COVID-19.

This clone was observed once. The genes are TRBV15 and TRBJ2-1, with 9 bases fitting TRBD1. Trimming removed 3 bases from V and 3 bases from J; junction bases left unmatched: 3. The germline V gene encodes CDR1 LNHNV and CDR2 YYDKDF (reference sequence). CDR3 length: 15 residues. The CDR3 DNA reads TGTGCCACCAGCAGGGAGACAGGGGGCTACAATGAGCAGTTCTTC. Translated: CATSRETGGYNEQFF.

This clone has a handful of counts. The J gene is TRBJ1-2, the V gene TRBV24-1; 10 bases align to TRBD1. This CDR3 is built from 15 residues. Germline V gene sequence: CDR1 KGHDR, CDR2 SFDVKD. The trim removed 4 bases at V and 3 bases at J, leaving 4 bases unmatched. In nucleotides, the CDR3 is TGTGCCACCAGTGACCTGACAGGGGGCGACTATGGCTACACCTTC. Translation: CATSDLTGGDYGYTF.

This chain joins TRBV18 and TRBJ2-2; D possibly corresponds to TRBD1 (5 bases). V was trimmed by 1 base and J by 5 bases, leaving 5 bases between them. The CDR3 covers 13 residues. CDR1 and CDR2 (germline): KGHSH, LQKENI. The CDR3 DNA is TGTGCCAGCTCACCACAGGGGACCGGGGAGCTGTTTTTT. It translates to CASSPQGTGELFF.

The chain is built from TRBV11-3 and TRBJ2-1, with 11 nucleotides matching TRBD2. The V segment lost 3 bases and the J segment 9 bases; nucleotides outside the gene matches: 4. There are 14 residues in the CDR3. Germline V gene data show CDR1 as SGHNT and CDR2 as YENEEA. The CDR3 loop reads CASSFGTSGGEQFF. The CDR3 DNA follows: TGTGCCAGCAGCTTTGGGACTAGCGGCGGTGAGCAGTTCTTC.

The V and J genes are TRBV28 and TRBJ1-3; D gene unclear. Trimming removed 7 bases at V and 7 bases at J, with 8 bases between. The CDR3 has 11 residues. Germline V gene data show CDR1 as MDHEN and CDR2 as SYDVKM. The CDR3 sequence is CASNRGNTIYF. The CDR3 DNA sequence: TGTGCCAGCAACCGAGGGAACACCATATATTTT. Based on the CDR3 plus reference TRBV28 and TRBJ1-3, the full variable domain is DVKVTQSSRYLVKRTGEKVFLECVQDMDHENMFWYRQDPGLGLRLIYFSYDVKMKEKGDIPEGYSVSREKKERFSLILESASTNQTSMYLCASNRGNTIYFGEGSWLTVV.

The rearrangement uses TRBV7-8 and TRBJ2-7, with 7 bases lining up with TRBD1. The CDR3 sequence is 16 residues long. Germline CDR1 reads SGHVS; CDR2 reads FQNEAQ. V trimming: 0 bases; J trimming: 0 bases; junction bases outside the gene matches: 5. Written as DNA, the CDR3 is TGTGCCAGCAGCTTAGCGGGACAGAGACTCTCCTACGAGCAGTACTTC. It translates to CASSLAGQRLSYEQYF.

The chain combines TRBV21-1 with TRBJ2-3; the D call TRBD2 from the table was never checked on the DNA. TRBV21-1 is a pseudogene segment. This CDR3 contains 16 residues. CDR3 bases: TGTGCCAGCACCCCCGAGGGAGGACCGGGAACAGATACGCAGTATTTT. It is translated as CASTPEGGPGTDTQYF.

The chain uses TRBV7-9 and TRBJ2-1; 9 nucleotides align to TRBD2. This CDR3 has 19 residues. J lost 0 bases, V lost 5 bases, and 14 bases had no gene match. CDR1 and CDR2 (germline): SEHNR, FQNEAQ (reference sequence). CDR3: CASSSLNLAGSYSYNEQFF. CDR3 nucleotides: TGTGCCAGCAGCAGCCTAAACCTAGCGGGGTCGTACTCCTACAATGAGCAGTTCTTC.